This T cell receptor beta chain was captured by sequencing in a study of blood T cell repertoires in COVID-19. About the research overall: Acute and convalescent COVID-19 specimens originated in the United States, Italy and Spain. T cells, B-cell-depleted T cells, or PBMCs supplied cDNA or gDNA.

Source study methods: From reference gene primer amplification, estimates of nucleated cell counts were derived. Profiled with immunoSEQ multiplex PCR; TCRdb holds only in-frame clones, not every one. V, J and clone size are those of that table, while D and trimming were read from the DNA. This repertoire shows about 210,000 clones, 65% to 85% found once; its top ten account for 7% to 10%. The CDR3 has 14 residues. The trim removed 5 bases at V and 1 base at J, leaving 6 bases unmatched. Germline values: CDR1 SGHKS, CDR2 YYEKEE (reference sequence). The sample comprised peripheral blood. This chain uses TRBV5-5 with TRBJ2-7; the match to TRBD2 covers 7 bases. The receptor's source is a woman in her forties or fifties with acute or convalescent COVID-19. The CDR3 region has the DNA TGTGCCAGCAGTTATTGGGGGGGTTCCTACGAGCAGTACTTC. Translated, it gives CASSYWGGSYEQYF.